The 17 T cell receptor beta chains presented below share a single source sample, sequenced in a study of CD8 T cells in Susac syndrome. With random hexamers, reverse transcription was performed on about 0.5 to 1 ug of RNA. TCRdb analysed the immunoSEQ multiplex PCR reads with MiXCR anew, one entry per CDR3 protein. The table shows roughly 200,000 distinct CDR3 sequences, with roughly 94% occurring only once. The sequencing sample was made of CD4+ T cells from PBMCs. These receptors all stem from a human donor with Susac syndrome.

V gene TRBV29-1 combines with J gene TRBJ1-1, with D possibly TRBD1 on 5 matching bases. Germline CDR1 and CDR2: SQVTM and ANQGSEA. There are 14 residues in the CDR3. V dropped 7 bases and J dropped 0 bases, with 15 bases sitting between them. CDR3 in DNA: TGCAGCGCGTGGGACGGACCCATGAACACTGAAGCTTTCTTT. Translating it yields CSAWDGPMNTEAFF.

Regarding this clonotype: One junction end does not reproduce the germline sequence, and a read error may be involved. The CDR3 spells CASSRTSGSSGKLFF. Here the CDR3 DNA reads TGTGCCAGCAGCAGGACTAGCGGGAGTAGCGGGAAGCTGTTTTTT. This chain links TRBV7-8 with TRBJ2-2; 13 bases align to TRBD2. Germline-derived CDR1 and CDR2 are SGHVS and FQNEAQ. The CDR3 consists of 15 residues.

This sequence joins TRBV5-6 and TRBJ1-4; TRBD1 matches 10 bases. V lost 4 bases, J lost 7 bases, and 7 bases stayed unmatched. The CDR3 sequence is 15 residues long. Germline CDR1 reads SGHDT; CDR2 reads YYEEEE. The CDR3: CASSPRQGAGEKLFF. For the CDR3, the DNA is TGTGCCAGCAGCCCGCGACAGGGGGCGGGTGAAAAACTGTTTTTT.

This clonotype has a single count. This chain links TRBV12-3 or TRBV12-4 with TRBJ1-3; 7 nucleotides match TRBD1. The length of the CDR3 is 15 residues. V trimming: 8 bases; J trimming: 0 bases; junction bases outside the gene matches: 7. DNA of the CDR3: TGTGCCAGCGGATGGACAGGTGCCTCTGGAAACACCATATATTTT. This sequence encodes CASGWTGASGNTIYF.

The V and J genes are TRBV28 and TRBJ2-1; 10 nucleotides match TRBD2. The V gene end was trimmed by 7 bases and the J gene end by 4 bases; junction bases not matched to a gene: 1. From germline, CDR1 is MDHEN and CDR2 SYDVKM. This CDR3 comprises 13 residues. Written as DNA, the CDR3 is TGTGCCAGCAAAGCGGGAGGGTACAATGAGCAGTTCTTC. Translating gives CASKAGGYNEQFF.

The CDR3 DNA follows: TGTGCCTGGAGTCAGGCTAGCGGCAGCTCCTACAATGAGCAGTTCTTC. This sequence encodes CAWSQASGSSYNEQFF. The rearrangement uses TRBV30 and TRBJ2-1; 7 bases line up with TRBD2. The germline V gene has CDR1 GTSNPN and CDR2 SVGIG (reference sequence). Trimming at V came to 2 bases and at J to 0 bases, leaving 7 bases not matched to a gene. This CDR3 spans 16 amino acids. Combining the CDR3 with reference TRBV30 and TRBJ2-1 gives the whole variable domain SQTIHQWPATLVQPVGSPLSLECTVEGTSNPNLYWYRQAAGRGLQLLFYSVGIGQISSEVPQNLSASRPQDRQFILSSKKLLLSDSGFYLCAWSQASGSSYNEQFFGPGTRLTVL.

The J gene is TRBJ2-1, the V gene TRBV5-1, with D perhaps matching TRBD2 (5 bases). V dropped 4 bases and J dropped 9 bases, with 17 bases sitting between them. The CDR3 is 14 amino acids. The V gene's germline CDR1 is SGHRS and CDR2 YFSETQ. The CDR3 sequence is CASSEGSINGEQFF. CDR3 sequence (DNA): TGCGCCAGCAGCGAAGGGAGCATTAATGGTGAGCAGTTCTTC.

The chain employs TRBV30 and TRBJ1-1, with a weak D call TRBD1 (6 bases). The germline V and J ends were trimmed by 0 bases and 1 base, with 9 bases remaining between them. The CDR3 is made up of 14 amino acids. Germline V gene lookup returns CDR1 GTSNPN and CDR2 SVGIG (reference sequence). In DNA form, the CDR3 reads TGTGCCTGGAGTGTAAGGGGACAGAACACTGAAGCTTTCTTT. It is translated as CAWSVRGQNTEAFF.

This chain uses TRBV20-1 with TRBJ2-1, with 9 bases identical to TRBD1. Trimming removed 4 bases from V and 3 bases from J; junction bases left unmatched: 4. CDR1 is DFQATT and CDR2 is SNEGSKA in the germline V gene (reference sequence). CDR3 length: 14 residues. This CDR3 reads CSAIRQGVYNEQFF. CDR3 nucleotide sequence: TGCAGTGCTATTCGACAGGGGGTCTACAATGAGCAGTTCTTC.

This chain links TRBV27 with TRBJ2-5; D perhaps matches TRBD1 (6 bases). The V gene lost 4 bases and the J gene lost 1 base, with 13 bases spanning the gap. This CDR3 comprises 15 residues. Germline CDR1 MNHEY, CDR2 SMNVEV (reference sequence). In DNA, the CDR3 is TGTGCCAGCAGTTCAAGCAGACAGGCCCAAGAGACCCAGTACTTC. It codes for CASSSSRQAQETQYF.

The gene calls are TRBV30 and TRBJ1-1; tentatively, D is TRBD1 (5 bases). This CDR3 is 15 amino acids long. Trimming took off 1 base at V and 6 bases at J, with 18 bases between the two ends. The germline V gene has CDR1 GTSNPN and CDR2 SVGIG (reference sequence). The CDR3 DNA sequence: TGTGCCTGGAGTGGCAACGGGGGGAGGGCCTCTGAAGCTTTCTTT. Encoded protein: CAWSGNGGRASEAFF.

The chain links TRBV27 to TRBJ2-6; maybe TRBD1 (6 bases). The CDR3 contains 17 residues. The germline V gene encodes CDR1 MNHEY and CDR2 SMNVEV (reference sequence). Trimming left V 6 bases short and J 2 bases short, with 17 bases between. The CDR3 spells CASRPGYRATGANVLTF. Here the CDR3 DNA reads TGTGCCAGCAGGCCCGGCTACAGGGCAACTGGGGCCAACGTCCTGACTTTC.

This sequence joins TRBV5-1 and TRBJ2-2; tentative D call: TRBD2 (6 bases). Germline lookup yields CDR1 SGHRS and CDR2 YFSETQ. CDR3 length equals 13 residues. Trimming took off 0 bases at V and 8 bases at J, with 8 bases between the two ends. CDR3 loop: CASSLAAGGELFF. CDR3 in DNA: TGCGCCAGCAGCTTGGCCGCGGGAGGGGAGCTGTTTTTT.

The sample holds a few counts of this clonotype. The V and J genes are TRBV7-9 and TRBJ1-1, with a possible D match to TRBD1 (5 bases). CDR3 length equals 13 residues. The germline V gene has CDR1 SEHNR and CDR2 FQNEAQ (reference sequence). Trimming shortened V by 6 bases and J by 3 bases, and 11 bases separated the two germline ends. DNA for the CDR3: TGTGCCAGCAGTTTTACAGGATACACTGAAGCTTTCTTT. Translating gives CASSFTGYTEAFF.

DNA of the CDR3: TGTGCCAGCAGAGAGATAGGGGGGTCCGGGGCCAACGTCCTGACTTTC. Protein: CASREIGGSGANVLTF. The chain employs TRBV12-3 or TRBV12-4 and TRBJ2-6, with D possibly called TRBD1 or TRBD2 (6 bases each). This CDR3 is 16 amino acids long. V lost 6 bases, J lost 4 bases, and 16 bases lay in between.

The chain uses TRBV28 and TRBJ2-3, with D hard to call. The CDR3 covers 14 residues. From germline, CDR1 is MDHEN and CDR2 SYDVKM. Trimming took 5 bases from V and 0 from J, leaving 9 bases between them. The CDR3 reads CASSPRFSTDTQYF. The CDR3 region has the DNA TGTGCCAGCAGTCCTCGGTTTAGCACAGATACGCAGTATTTT.

The chain uses TRBV18 and TRBJ1-1; possibly TRBD1 for D (5 bases). The CDR3 runs 15 residues. The germline CDR1 and CDR2 sequences are KGHSH and LQKENI. The V gene lost 2 bases and the J gene lost 0 bases, with 10 bases spanning the gap. The CDR3 sequence: CASSPTGAMNTEAFF. In DNA, the CDR3 is TGTGCCAGCTCACCAACCGGGGCGATGAACACTGAAGCTTTCTTT.